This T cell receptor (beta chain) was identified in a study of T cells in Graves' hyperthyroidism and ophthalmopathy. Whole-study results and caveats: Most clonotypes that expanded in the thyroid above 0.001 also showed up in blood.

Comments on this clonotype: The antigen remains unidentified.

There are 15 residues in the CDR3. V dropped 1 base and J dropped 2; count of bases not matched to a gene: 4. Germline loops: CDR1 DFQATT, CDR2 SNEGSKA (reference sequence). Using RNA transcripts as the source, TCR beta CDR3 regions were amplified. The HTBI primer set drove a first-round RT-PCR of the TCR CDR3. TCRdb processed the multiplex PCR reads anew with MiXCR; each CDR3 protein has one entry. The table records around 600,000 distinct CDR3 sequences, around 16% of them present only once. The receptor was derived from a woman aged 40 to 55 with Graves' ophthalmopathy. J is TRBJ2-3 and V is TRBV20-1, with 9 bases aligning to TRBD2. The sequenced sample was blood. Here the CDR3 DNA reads TGCAGTGCTAGAGTAGCGGGGGACCCCACAGATACGCAGTATTTT. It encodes CSARVAGDPTDTQYF.